Listed below are T cell receptor beta chains from one sample, sequenced in a study of CD4 T cells in relation to SARS-CoV-2 and coronaviruses. Only in-frame clones appear in the TCRdb table, and some are missing; sequencing was by immunoSEQ multiplex PCR. The table has about 24,000 clones, around four fifths seen once. The antigens these receptors bind are not known. The sample comprised CD4+ T cells from PBMCs, cultured in vitro. The receptors come from a human donor in good health. The CDR3 runs from the conserved cysteine through the conserved F or W. The order of the fields is V gene, J gene, clone size, CDR3 protein. Part of the rows lack a size; the others show once, few, many or a class for expanded clones.

TRBV3-1/TRBV3-2	TRBJ2-4	few	CASSPGHEVLAKNIQYF
TRBV28	TRBJ1-1	-	CASSSVQGGTEAFF
TRBV24-1	TRBJ1-5	few	CATSPGQGRYSNQPQHF
TRBV18	TRBJ2-1	-	CASSPPGRGPRDEQFF
TRBV5-6	TRBJ1-3	-	CASSYPDPGRSGNTIYF
TRBV18	TRBJ1-2	-	CASSPGEDGYTF
TRBV27	TRBJ1-4	-	CASGWLGEKLFF
TRBV5-1	TRBJ2-1	-	CASSLVSQGSYNEQFF
TRBV9	TRBJ2-3	-	CASSVGLWGTDTQYF
TRBV19	TRBJ2-2	-	CASSIVGSTTGELFF
TRBV3-1/TRBV3-2	TRBJ2-1	-	CASSQEVRSSYNEQFF
TRBV9	TRBJ1-2	-	CASSVAIGTAGYTF
TRBV10-3	TRBJ2-2	-	CAISESRSSSGELFF
TRBV9	TRBJ2-1	once	CASSTTSYSYNEQFF
TRBV5-1	TRBJ2-3	-	CASTRLAGGHAQYF
TRBV9	TRBJ2-7	-	CASSPRLDSYEQYF
TRBV15	TRBJ2-1	few	CATSRGSSGRNEQFF
TRBV6-1	TRBJ1-5	-	CASSELGRDGQPQHF
TRBV25-1	TRBJ1-1	-	CASSPDRGWGATEAFF
TRBV2	TRBJ1-2	-	CASLGGVGYGYTF
TRBV2	TRBJ2-2	-	CASSLGLGNTGELFF
TRBV11-3	TRBJ2-1	-	CASSQGLAVYNEQFF
TRBV5-4	TRBJ2-7	-	CATNRAGFYEQYF
TRBV12-5	TRBJ1-6	-	CASGLVLSRSSYNSPLHF
TRBV2	TRBJ2-2	-	CASSFETGELFF
TRBV6-1	TRBJ2-7	few	CASSDRSRTRYEQYF
TRBV27	TRBJ2-7	-	CASSFLGQGGVEQYF
TRBV28	TRBJ1-2	-	CASRVFGQGLIDYGYTF
TRBV2	TRBJ1-1	-	CASRSATGTEAFF
TRBV5-1	TRBJ2-5	-	CASSPGTGAHGETQYF
TRBV19	TRBJ2-7	-	CASSIDHPSGRDSSYEQYF
TRBV5-1	TRBJ1-1	-	CASSRRGNTEAFF
TRBV13	TRBJ2-1	-	CASSPTVYNEQFF
TRBV29-1	TRBJ1-2	-	CSVGSGRGNNYGYTF
TRBV13	TRBJ2-4	-	CASSQPQTSGKDKNIQYF
TRBV6-5	TRBJ2-7	-	CASSYSLTNEQYF
TRBV19	TRBJ1-1	-	CASSEGSNTEAFF
TRBV7-9	TRBJ2-7	medium-sized	CASGPITDSYEQYF
TRBV19	TRBJ2-2	-	CASTPDTGELFF
TRBV28	TRBJ2-2	-	CASRRTGTSNTGELFF
TRBV18	TRBJ2-7	-	CASSPGLTYEQYF
TRBV30	TRBJ2-2	-	CAWPGTGYTGELFF
TRBV7-9	TRBJ1-1	-	CASSRDGGRTEAFF
TRBV11-3	TRBJ2-1	-	CASSLGAGLDNEQFF
TRBV7-6	TRBJ2-3	-	CASSLFSSGRWKDTQYF
TRBV5-1	TRBJ2-5	-	CASSRTGFQETQYF
TRBV2	TRBJ2-3	-	CASSESYGTQYF
TRBV10-1	TRBJ2-3	-	CASSDQGGKQYF
TRBV4-1	TRBJ2-7	-	CASSQPTGQSRAYEQYF
TRBV29-1	TRBJ2-5	-	CSVTKGGKETQYF
TRBV2	TRBJ2-7	-	CASSGQTLHEQYF
TRBV18	TRBJ1-5	once	CASSPYGGNQPQHF
TRBV10-3	TRBJ2-2	-	CAISARDRSTSRSTNTGELFF
TRBV6-2/TRBV6-3	TRBJ2-1	-	CASSYLEVRLAGGLYNEQFF